The 5 T cell receptor beta chains listed next were all sequenced from one sample in a study of T cell changes during pregnancy in multiple sclerosis. Using immunoSEQ multiplex PCR, the repertoire was profiled, and TCRdb retains in-frame clones only, with some absent. The table has around 48,000 clones, around 94% seen once. The sample here was CD4+ T cells from peripheral blood mononuclear cells, taken in the second trimester of pregnancy. The receptors shown here come from a female donor in good health, enrolled as a control in a pregnancy study.

This rearrangement joins TRBV11-2 to TRBJ2-1; D is uncertain. Trimming cost V 5 bases and J 6 bases, with 11 bases left between them. Germline V gives CDR1 SGHAT, CDR2 FQNNGV. The CDR3 is 13 residues long. CDR3 DNA sequence: TGTGCCAGCAGCCGACTTAATCTCAATGAGCAGTTCTTC. Its protein product is CASSRLNLNEQFF.

V is TRBV30 and J is TRBJ2-7, with 7 positions matching TRBD1. The CDR3 covers 15 residues. Germline lookup yields CDR1 GTSNPN and CDR2 SVGIG (reference sequence). V was clipped by 6 bases and J by 7 bases; unmatched bases: 18. The CDR3 is CACLARTGAPGEQYF. The CDR3, as DNA: TGTGCCTGCCTCGCCCGGACAGGCGCCCCGGGGGAGCAGTACTTC.

The chain couples TRBV27 to TRBJ2-1; TRBD2 agrees at 11 bases. This CDR3 spans 18 amino acids. Per the germline V gene, CDR1 is MNHEY and CDR2 is SMNVEV (reference sequence). After removal of 2 bases from V and 9 bases from J, the junction contained 15 bases not matched to a gene. CDR3 DNA: TGTGCCAGCAGTTTACCGGCTAGCGGGAGGCGTCCGCGGCCTGAGCAGTTCTTC. It codes for CASSLPASGRRPRPEQFF.

The gene calls are TRBV2 and TRBJ2-2; perhaps TRBD2 as D (6 bases). The germline gives CDR1 SNHLY, CDR2 FYNNEI. The V end was cut by 7 bases, the J end by 5 bases, with 11 bases between. The CDR3 has 13 residues. CDR3 amino acids: CASKGLQTGELFF. The CDR3 coding sequence is TGTGCCAGCAAGGGACTCCAAACCGGGGAGCTGTTTTTT. Full variable domain (outside the CDR3, taken from reference TRBV2 and TRBJ2-2): EPEVTQTPSHQVTQMGQEVILRCVPISNHLYFYWYRQILGQKVEFLVSFYNNEISEKSEIFDDQFSVERPDGSNFTLKIRSTKLEDSAMYFCASKGLQTGELFFGEGSRLTVL.

This rearrangement joins TRBV6-6 to TRBJ2-7; D is perhaps TRBD1 (6 bases). CDR3 length: 15 amino acids. Germline CDR1 reads MNHNY; CDR2 reads SVGAGI (reference sequence). Trimming took off 5 bases at V and 0 bases at J, with 14 bases between the two ends. The CDR3: CASSPDRIHSYEQYF. The CDR3 bases are TGTGCCAGCAGTCCCGACAGGATTCACTCCTACGAGCAGTACTTC.